Below are 15 T cell receptor beta chains sequenced from a single sample in a study of T cells in Graves' hyperthyroidism and ophthalmopathy. The investigators amplified TCR beta CDR3 regions from RNA transcripts. First-round RT-PCR targeting the TCR CDR3 was performed with the HTBI primer set. TCRdb reprocessed the multiplex PCR reads with MiXCR, giving one entry per CDR3 protein. The profile shows 800,000 or so distinct CDR3 sequences, 35% to 40% of them singletons. Sequenced material: blood. These receptor sequences come from a man younger than 30 with Graves' hyperthyroidism.

With respect to this clonotype: At one end, the junction sequence differs from germline, possibly due to a read error. The rearrangement links TRBV7-6 to TRBJ2-5, with 7 bases fitting TRBD2. Germline values: CDR1 SGHVS, CDR2 FNYEAQ. This CDR3 is 12 amino acids long. CDR3 bases: TGTGCCAGCAACTTAGCGGGCGAGACCCAGTACTTC. This sequence encodes CASNLAGETQYF.

The gene calls are TRBV2 and TRBJ1-6, with D uncertain. V was clipped by 1 base and J by 13 bases, with 8 bases between them. This CDR3 is 12 amino acids long. Per germline, CDR1 SNHLY and CDR2 FYNNEI. CDR3 DNA sequence: TGTGCCAGCAGTGAAGTTCGCACGCCCCTCCACTTT. The encoded protein is CASSEVRTPLHF.

This clonotype has a handful of counts. The gene calls are TRBV5-1 and TRBJ1-3; D not certain. The germline V and J ends were trimmed by 2 bases and 0 bases, with 12 bases remaining between them. Germline V lookup: CDR1 SGHRS, CDR2 YFSETQ. CDR3 length: 16 amino acids. The CDR3 loop reads CASSFGRGISGNTIYF. The CDR3 nucleotides read TGCGCCAGCAGCTTCGGACGGGGAATCTCTGGAAACACCATATATTTT. The variable domain in full, with the rest retrieved from reference TRBV5-1 and TRBJ1-3, is KAGVTQTPRYLIKTRGQQVTLSCSPISGHRSVSWYQQTPGQGLQFLFEYFSETQRNKGNFPGRFSGRQFSNSRSEMNVSTLELGDSALYLCASSFGRGISGNTIYFGEGSWLTVV.

To note about this clonotype: This clone may be a read error of a much larger clone one base away. V is TRBV29-1 and J is TRBJ2-7; 7 nucleotides agree with TRBD1. J gave up 2 bases and V 1 base, and 8 bases lay outside the gene matches. This CDR3 is built from 15 residues. Germline V gene sequence: CDR1 SQVTM, CDR2 ANQGSEA. The CDR3 DNA sequence: TGCAGCGTTGAAGGATCGGCAGGGGGAACCTACGAGCAGTACTTC. Residues: CSVEGSAGGTYEQYF.

This clonotype occurred a few times. The J gene is TRBJ1-1, the V gene TRBV7-9; perhaps TRBD1 as D (5 bases). CDR3 length equals 13 residues. Germline V gives CDR1 SEHNR, CDR2 FQNEAQ (reference sequence). V was clipped by 6 bases and J by 4 bases, with 12 bases between them. DNA for the CDR3: TGTGCCAGCAGACCAGGGTTAATCACTGAAGCTTTCTTT. Its translation: CASRPGLITEAFF.

V usage is TRBV7-9 and J usage is TRBJ1-1; D unresolved. Germline assignment: CDR1 SEHNR and CDR2 FQNEAQ (reference sequence). V gave up 5 bases and J gave up 0 bases, with 19 bases separating them. CDR3 length: 17 residues. This chain's CDR3 is CASSQDQFRRMNTEAFF. In nucleotides, the CDR3 is TGTGCCAGCAGCCAAGATCAATTTCGTAGGATGAACACTGAAGCTTTCTTT.

A note on this clonotype: A much larger clone lies a single base off, so this may be a read error. The chain couples TRBV12-3 or TRBV12-4 to TRBJ1-2; D is undetermined. The CDR3 is 9 amino acids. CDR3 bases: TGTGCCAGGAGTTCCCACTACACCTTC. Translating gives CARSSHYTF.

This chain connects TRBV9 to TRBJ2-7, with 8 bases aligning to TRBD1. The J segment lost 1 base and the V segment lost 3 bases, leaving 6 bases of the junction unmatched. The CDR3 length is 15 residues. The germline V gene encodes CDR1 SGDLS and CDR2 YYNGEE. CDR3 residues: CASSEGQAASYEQYF. CDR3 DNA: TGTGCCAGCAGCGAGGGACAGGCCGCTTCCTACGAGCAGTACTTC.

Comments on this clonotype: A read error is possible here, since a much larger clone lies one base away. The chain recombines TRBV13 with TRBJ1-1; possibly TRBD1 for D (6 bases). Per germline, CDR1 PRHDT and CDR2 FYEKMQ (reference sequence). The CDR3 has 15 residues. Here the CDR3 reads CASSLGTGSYTEAYF. The CDR3 bases are TGTGCCAGCAGCTTAGGCACAGGGTCGTACACTGAAGCTTACTTT. The variable domain in full, with the rest retrieved from reference TRBV13 and TRBJ1-1, is AAGVIQSPRHLIKEKRETATLKCYPIPRHDTVYWYQQGPGQDPQFLISFYEKMQSDKGSIPDRFSAQQFSDYHSELNMSSLELGDSALYFCASSLGTGSYTEAYFGQGTRLTVV.

The rearrangement joins TRBV29-1 to TRBJ2-5, with D perhaps TRBD1 (6 bases). Germline lookup yields CDR1 SQVTM and CDR2 ANQGSEA. The CDR3 has 14 residues. Trimming took 8 bases from V and 4 from J, leaving 20 bases between them. CDR3 protein: CSLDTGRGGETQYF. CDR3 nucleotide sequence: TGCAGCTTGGATACAGGGCGTGGGGGAGAGACCCAGTACTTC. The whole variable domain, filled in from reference TRBV29-1 and TRBJ2-5, reads SAVISQKPSRDICQRGTSLTIQCQVDSQVTMMFWYRQQPGQSLTLIATANQGSEATYESGFVIDKFPISRPNLTFSTLTVSNMSPEDSSIYLCSLDTGRGGETQYFGPGTRLLVL.

To note about this clonotype: A read error is likely, as this CDR3 ends without the conserved phenylalanine or tryptophan. The CDR3 DNA reads TGTGCCAGCAGCCCCGATCCGGGGGGGGAAGCTTTCTCT. Translated: CASSPDPGGEAFS. This chain joins TRBV7-2 and TRBJ1-1; D perhaps matches TRBD1 (5 bases). Germline lookup yields CDR1 SGHTA and CDR2 FQGNSA. Trimming stripped 5 bases from V and 8 bases from J, with 15 bases between. This CDR3 is built from 13 residues.

This clonotype was counted at least ten times. The chain joins TRBV19 to TRBJ1-1, with 7 bases matching TRBD1. V dropped 7 bases and J dropped 4; count of bases not matched to a gene: 12. The CDR3 totals 15 residues. In germline, CDR1 is LNHDA, CDR2 SQIVND (reference sequence). The CDR3 loop reads CASKIRGRAATEAFF. The CDR3 bases are TGTGCCAGTAAAATCAGGGGGAGGGCTGCCACTGAAGCTTTCTTT.

In its sample, this clonotype was seen a few times. This chain joins TRBV14 and TRBJ1-6; D is possibly TRBD1 (5 bases). The V gene lost 1 base and the J gene lost 6 bases, with 16 bases spanning the gap. The CDR3 runs 17 residues. CDR1 is SGHDN and CDR2 is FVKESK in the germline V gene. Here the CDR3 reads CASSQGGGLSINSPLHF. In nucleotides, the CDR3 is TGTGCCAGCAGCCAAGGGGGGGGGTTGAGTATTAATTCACCCCTCCACTTT.

This clonotype has at least ten counts. The chain has TRBV15 and TRBJ2-2; 8 nucleotides agree with TRBD2. The junction had 10 bases not matched to a gene; V was cut back by 4 bases and J by 0 bases. This CDR3 region has 18 residues. The germline gives CDR1 LNHNV, CDR2 YYDKDF (reference sequence). CDR3 DNA: TGTGCCACCAGCACCCACACGGGGGGGACAACGAACACCGGGGAGCTGTTTTTT. This encodes CATSTHTGGTTNTGELFF. Looking up the rest from reference TRBV15 and TRBJ2-2 gives the full variable domain: DAMVIQNPRYQVTQFGKPVTLSCSQTLNHNVMYWYQQKSSQAPKLLFHYYDKDFNNEADTPDNFQSRRPNTSFCFLDIRSPGLGDTAMYLCATSTHTGGTTNTGELFFGEGSRLTVL.

V gene TRBV7-3 combines with J gene TRBJ1-1; perhaps TRBD1 as D (5 bases). Germline V gives CDR1 SGHTA, CDR2 FQGTGA. Trimming removed 3 bases from V and 0 bases from J, with 17 bases in between. CDR3 size: 17 residues. CDR3 nucleotides: TGTGCCAGCAGCTTCAAATACGCGGGACTGGTGAACACTGAAGCTTTCTTT. It encodes CASSFKYAGLVNTEAFF. Together with reference TRBV7-3 and TRBJ1-1, the CDR3 gives the full variable domain: GAGVSQTPSNKVTEKGKYVELRCDPISGHTALYWYRQSLGQGPEFLIYFQGTGAADDSGLPNDRFFAVRPEGSVSTLKIQRTERGDSAVYLCASSFKYAGLVNTEAFFGQGTRLTVV.